These 19 T cell receptor beta chains were sequenced from one sample in a study of cytomegalovirus exposure and HLA in healthy donors. 60 Vbeta and 13 Jbeta primers were used in PCR. Assay used: immunoSEQ multiplex PCR; TCRdb lists only in-frame clones, some missing. Altogether 150,000 to 200,000 clones are present, around 80% being singletons, with the ten largest covering about 1.8%. What was sequenced was PBMCs. Every receptor here comes from a man in his late teens or twenties in good health and CMV-seronegative.

The chain combines TRBV5-5 with TRBJ1-2, with TRBD1 matching over 7 bases. The V gene end was trimmed by 4 bases and the J gene end by 4 bases; junction bases not matched to a gene: 10. Germline CDR1 and CDR2: SGHKS and YYEKEE (reference sequence). This CDR3 is 15 amino acids long. The CDR3 loop is CASSPPGQDAYGYTF. As DNA, the CDR3 is TGTGCCAGCAGCCCCCCCGGACAGGATGCCTATGGCTACACCTTC.

The chain combines TRBV6-1 with TRBJ1-5; possibly TRBD1 for D (6 bases). Looked up from germline, CDR1 is MNHNS and CDR2 is SASEGT. There are 15 residues in the CDR3. V was trimmed by 1 base and J by 0 bases, leaving 7 bases between them. CDR3 sequence (DNA): TGTGCCAGCAGTGAAGACAGGGATAGCAATCAGCCCCAGCATTTT. This translates into CASSEDRDSNQPQHF.

The CDR3 nucleotides are TGTGCCAGCAGCCGAGACCCCACAGGGGGCACTGAAGCTTTCTTT. Translating it yields CASSRDPTGGTEAFF. The rearrangement links TRBV6-5 to TRBJ1-1; 8 bases align to TRBD1. Germline assignment: CDR1 MNHEY and CDR2 SVGAGI. This CDR3 is 15 amino acids long. Trimming removed 6 bases from V and 4 bases from J; junction bases left unmatched: 10.

The rearrangement links TRBV6-5 to TRBJ2-7; 11 bases match TRBD2. The V and J ends lost 9 bases and 4 bases, in that order; junction bases with no gene match: 8. CDR3 size: 14 residues. The germline V gene has CDR1 MNHEY and CDR2 SVGAGI. The CDR3 sequence: CASSSGRTAYEQYF. CDR3 coding DNA: TGTGCCAGTTCTAGCGGGAGGACCGCGTACGAGCAGTACTTC.

This clone was recorded once. V is TRBV19 and J is TRBJ2-7; possible D gene TRBD2, 6 bases. Germline values: CDR1 LNHDA, CDR2 SQIVND (reference sequence). With 3 bases removed from V and 2 bases from J, the gap between germline ends came to 11 bases. The CDR3 is 14 amino acids. This CDR3 is CASSMWRGPYEQYF. The CDR3, as DNA: TGTGCCAGTAGTATGTGGAGGGGCCCCTACGAGCAGTACTTC. Filled out from reference TRBV19 and TRBJ2-7, the complete variable domain reads DGGITQSPKYLFRKEGQNVTLSCEQNLNHDAMYWYRQDPGQGLRLIYYSQIVNDFQKGDIAEGYSVSREKKESFPLTVTSAQKNPTAFYLCASSMWRGPYEQYFGPGTRLTVT.

This clone was observed a single time. The J gene is TRBJ2-7, the V gene TRBV6-6; possibly TRBD1 for D (5 bases). The CDR3 has 14 amino acids. Germline lookup yields CDR1 MNHNY and CDR2 SVGAGI (reference sequence). V was trimmed by 7 bases and J by 2 bases, leaving 15 bases between them. CDR3 residues: CASTPQGSTYEQYF. The CDR3 DNA reads as TGTGCCAGCACCCCGCAGGGATCGACCTACGAGCAGTACTTC.

The rearrangement joins TRBV27 to TRBJ1-5, with TRBD1 matching over 7 bases. Trimming at V came to 5 bases and at J to 7 bases, leaving 14 bases not matched to a gene. Germline lookup yields CDR1 MNHEY and CDR2 SMNVEV (reference sequence). CDR3 size: 16 residues. The CDR3 region has the DNA TGTGCCAGCAGTCTAACCGCACAGGGGATCGGACAGCCCCAGCATTTT. The encoded protein is CASSLTAQGIGQPQHF.

The chain combines TRBV5-6 with TRBJ1-5; 7 positions agree with TRBD1. The CDR3 extends over 15 amino acids. CDR1 SGHDT and CDR2 YYEEEE come from the germline V gene. Trimming at V came to 3 bases and at J to 3 bases, leaving 6 bases not matched to a gene. The CDR3 nucleotides read TGTGCCAGCAGCTACACCGGGACAGCCAATCAGCCCCAGCATTTT. It is translated as CASSYTGTANQPQHF. Full variable domain (outside the CDR3, taken from reference TRBV5-6 and TRBJ1-5): DAGVTQSPTHLIKTRGQQVTLRCSPKSGHDTVSWYQQALGQGPQFIFQYYEEEERQRGNFPDRFSGHQFPNYSSELNVNALLLGDSALYLCASSYTGTANQPQHFGDGTRLSIL.

V usage is TRBV4-1 and J usage is TRBJ2-7; 9 bases line up with TRBD2. Unmatched junction bases numbered 8, after V lost 0 bases and J lost 5 bases. This CDR3 region has 16 residues. Germline-derived CDR1 and CDR2 are MGHRA and YSYEKL. The CDR3 here is CASSQDSSLAGNEQYF. The CDR3, as DNA: TGCGCCAGCAGCCAAGATAGTAGTCTAGCGGGGAACGAGCAGTACTTC.

V usage is TRBV5-6 and J usage is TRBJ2-3; 10 bases are a match to TRBD2. J lost 0 bases, V lost 0 bases, and 4 bases had no gene match. The CDR3 has 17 residues. Germline CDR1 and CDR2: SGHDT and YYEEEE. The CDR3 is CASSLALAGPSTDTQYF. The DNA for the CDR3 is TGTGCCAGCAGCTTGGCACTAGCGGGACCTAGCACAGATACGCAGTATTTT.

The chain carries TRBV28 and TRBJ2-1; D uncertain. Trimming took off 1 base at V and 6 bases at J, with 13 bases between the two ends. The CDR3 length is 15 residues. Germline V gives CDR1 MDHEN, CDR2 SYDVKM. The CDR3: CASSLYPGKVNEQFF. The CDR3 DNA sequence: TGTGCCAGCAGTTTATACCCAGGAAAGGTCAATGAGCAGTTCTTC.

The rearrangement joins TRBV5-1 to TRBJ2-3, with TRBD2 identical over 13 bases. The V segment lost 4 bases and the J segment 6 bases; nucleotides outside the gene matches: 11. The germline gives CDR1 SGHRS, CDR2 YFSETQ. The CDR3 contains 17 residues. The CDR3 spells CASSPRTSGSFFDTQYF. In DNA, the CDR3 is TGCGCCAGCAGCCCTCGGACTAGCGGGAGTTTTTTTGATACGCAGTATTTT. The variable domain in full, completed from reference TRBV5-1 and TRBJ2-3, reads KAGVTQTPRYLIKTRGQQVTLSCSPISGHRSVSWYQQTPGQGLQFLFEYFSETQRNKGNFPGRFSGRQFSNSRSEMNVSTLELGDSALYLCASSPRTSGSFFDTQYFGPGTRLTVL.

Only a few counts were recorded for this clone. The chain uses TRBV5-6 and TRBJ2-7; perhaps TRBD2 as D (7 bases). This CDR3 region has 13 residues. CDR1 and CDR2 (germline): SGHDT, YYEEEE. V lost 4 bases and J 6 bases, leaving 14 bases between the germline ends. Here the CDR3 DNA reads TGTGCCAGCAGCAGGGGGACTACCGGCGAGCAGTACTTC. It is translated as CASSRGTTGEQYF.

This clone came up a few times. CDR3 loop: CASSLDRTDNPEAFF. The CDR3 DNA is TGTGCCAGCAGCTTGGACAGGACCGATAACCCTGAAGCTTTCTTT. The chain carries TRBV5-6 and TRBJ1-1; tentative D call: TRBD1 (5 bases). This CDR3 comprises 15 residues. Trimming took 0 bases from V and 6 from J, leaving 15 bases between them. CDR1 and CDR2 from the germline V gene are SGHDT and YYEEEE.

This clone was observed a few times. The rearrangement links TRBV5-4 to TRBJ2-4; D not resolved. Germline V gives CDR1 SGHNT, CDR2 YYREEE (reference sequence). V lost 4 bases and J 0 bases, leaving 14 bases between the germline ends. The CDR3 totals 16 residues. In nucleotides, the CDR3 is TGTGCCAGCAGCACCCCAGGCTATAAAGCCAAAAACATTCAGTACTTC. This sequence encodes CASSTPGYKAKNIQYF.

This chain connects TRBV6-5 to TRBJ2-6; D not resolved. Germline V gene lookup returns CDR1 MNHEY and CDR2 SVGAGI. V lost 5 bases and J lost 0, with 8 bases in between. The CDR3 has 15 residues. The CDR3 DNA sequence: TGTGCCAGCAGTATCTTAGCCTCTGGGGCCAACGTCCTGACTTTC. Protein: CASSILASGANVLTF.

V and J are TRBV19 and TRBJ1-1; D is uncertain. Germline CDR1 and CDR2: LNHDA and SQIVND (reference sequence). The V gene lost 4 bases and the J gene lost 5 bases, with 2 bases spanning the gap. This CDR3 spans 10 amino acids. The DNA of the CDR3 is TGTGCCAGTAGTACTACTGAAGCTTTCTTT. It translates to CASSTTEAFF.

This rearrangement joins TRBV4-3 to TRBJ1-5, with D perhaps TRBD1 (5 bases). From germline, CDR1 is LGHNA and CDR2 YSLEER. The length of the CDR3 is 15 residues. V was clipped by 3 bases and J by 7 bases, with 16 bases between them. The DNA for the CDR3 is TGCGCCAGCAGCCAGGGGGTCGGGAGCTTGCAGCCCCAGCATTTT. Translating gives CASSQGVGSLQPQHF.

This chain uses TRBV2 with TRBJ1-2, with TRBD1 identical over 9 bases. The CDR3 is 13 residues long. Trimming cost V 4 bases and J 5 bases; bases outside gene matches: 2. Germline values: CDR1 SNHLY, CDR2 FYNNEI. In DNA, the CDR3 is TGTGCCAGCAGTGGGACAGGGGATTATGGCTACACCTTC. It translates to CASSGTGDYGYTF.